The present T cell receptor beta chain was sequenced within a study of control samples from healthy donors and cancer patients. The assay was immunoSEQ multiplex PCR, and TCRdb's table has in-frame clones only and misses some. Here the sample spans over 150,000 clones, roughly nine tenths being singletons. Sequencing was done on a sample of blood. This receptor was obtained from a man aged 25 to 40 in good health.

This chain's CDR3 is CATSERDSNSPLHF. The CDR3 DNA reads TGTGCCACCAGTGAACGGGACAGTAATTCACCCCTCCACTTT. The chain links TRBV24-1 to TRBJ1-6, with 7 bases matching TRBD1. There are 14 residues in the CDR3. The germline V gene has CDR1 KGHDR and CDR2 SFDVKD. Losses at the gene ends were 4 bases for V and 6 bases for J; bases not matched to a gene: 2.